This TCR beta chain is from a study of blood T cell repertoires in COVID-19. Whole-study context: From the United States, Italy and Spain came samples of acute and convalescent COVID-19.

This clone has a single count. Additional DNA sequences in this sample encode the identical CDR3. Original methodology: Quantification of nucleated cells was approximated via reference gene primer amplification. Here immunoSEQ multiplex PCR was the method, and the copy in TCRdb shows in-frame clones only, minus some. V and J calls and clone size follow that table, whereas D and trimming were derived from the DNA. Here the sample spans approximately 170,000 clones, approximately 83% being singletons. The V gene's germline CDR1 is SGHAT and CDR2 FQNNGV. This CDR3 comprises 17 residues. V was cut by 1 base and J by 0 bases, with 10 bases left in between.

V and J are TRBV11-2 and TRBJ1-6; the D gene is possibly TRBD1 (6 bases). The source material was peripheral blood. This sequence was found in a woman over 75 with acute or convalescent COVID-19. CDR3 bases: TGTGCCAGCAGCTTAGGTACAGGGAGCTCCTATAATTCACCCCTCCACTTT. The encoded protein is CASSLGTGSSYNSPLHF.